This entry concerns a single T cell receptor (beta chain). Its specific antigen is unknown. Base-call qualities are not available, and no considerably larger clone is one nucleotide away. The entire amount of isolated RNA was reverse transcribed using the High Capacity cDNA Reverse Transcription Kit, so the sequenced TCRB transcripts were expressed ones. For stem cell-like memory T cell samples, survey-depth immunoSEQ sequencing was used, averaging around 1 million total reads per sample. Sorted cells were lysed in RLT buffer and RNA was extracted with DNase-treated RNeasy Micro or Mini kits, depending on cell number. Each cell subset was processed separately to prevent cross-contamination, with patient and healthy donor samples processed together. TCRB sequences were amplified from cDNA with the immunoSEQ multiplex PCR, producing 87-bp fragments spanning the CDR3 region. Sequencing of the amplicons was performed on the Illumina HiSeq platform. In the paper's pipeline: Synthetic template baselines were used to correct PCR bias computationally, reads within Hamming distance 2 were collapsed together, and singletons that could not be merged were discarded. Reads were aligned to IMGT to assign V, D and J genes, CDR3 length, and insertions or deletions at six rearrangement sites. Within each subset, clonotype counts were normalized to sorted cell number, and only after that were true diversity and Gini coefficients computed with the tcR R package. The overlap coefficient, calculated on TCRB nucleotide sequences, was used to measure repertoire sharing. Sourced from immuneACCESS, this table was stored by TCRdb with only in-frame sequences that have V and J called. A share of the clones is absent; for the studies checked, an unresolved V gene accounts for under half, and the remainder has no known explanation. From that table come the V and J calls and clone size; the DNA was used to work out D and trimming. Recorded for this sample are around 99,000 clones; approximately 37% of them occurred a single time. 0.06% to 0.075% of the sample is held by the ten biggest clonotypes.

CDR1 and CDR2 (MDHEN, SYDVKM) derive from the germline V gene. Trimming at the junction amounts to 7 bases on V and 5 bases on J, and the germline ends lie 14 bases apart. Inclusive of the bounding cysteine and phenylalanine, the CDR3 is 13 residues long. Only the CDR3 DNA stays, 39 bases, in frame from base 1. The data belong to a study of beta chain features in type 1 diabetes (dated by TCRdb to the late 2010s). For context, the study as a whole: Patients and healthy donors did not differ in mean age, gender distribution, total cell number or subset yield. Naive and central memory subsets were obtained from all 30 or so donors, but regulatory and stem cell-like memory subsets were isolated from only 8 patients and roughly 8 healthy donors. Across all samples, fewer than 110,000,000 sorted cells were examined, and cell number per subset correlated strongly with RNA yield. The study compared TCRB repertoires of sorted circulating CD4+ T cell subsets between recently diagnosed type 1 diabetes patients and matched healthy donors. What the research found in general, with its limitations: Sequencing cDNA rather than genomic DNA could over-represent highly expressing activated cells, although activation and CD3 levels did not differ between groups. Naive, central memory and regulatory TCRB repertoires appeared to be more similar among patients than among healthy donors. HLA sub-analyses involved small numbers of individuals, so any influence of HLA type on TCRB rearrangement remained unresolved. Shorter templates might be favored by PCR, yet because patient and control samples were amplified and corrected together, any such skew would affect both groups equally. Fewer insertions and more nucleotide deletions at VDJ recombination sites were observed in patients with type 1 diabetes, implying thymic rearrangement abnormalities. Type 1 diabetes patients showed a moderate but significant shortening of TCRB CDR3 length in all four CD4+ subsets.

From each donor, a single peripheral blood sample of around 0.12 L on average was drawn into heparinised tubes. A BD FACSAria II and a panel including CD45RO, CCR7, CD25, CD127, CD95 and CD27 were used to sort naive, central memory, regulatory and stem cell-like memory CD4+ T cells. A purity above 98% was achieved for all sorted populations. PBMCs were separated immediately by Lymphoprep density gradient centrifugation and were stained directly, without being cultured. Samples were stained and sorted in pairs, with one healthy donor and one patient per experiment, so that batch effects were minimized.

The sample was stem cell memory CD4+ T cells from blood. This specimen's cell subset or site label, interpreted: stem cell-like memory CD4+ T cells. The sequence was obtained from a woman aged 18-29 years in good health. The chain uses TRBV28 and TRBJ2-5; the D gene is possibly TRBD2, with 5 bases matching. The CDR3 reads CASTSWRSETQYF. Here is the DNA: TGTGCCAGCACTTCCTGGAGGTCGGAGACCCAGTACTTC.